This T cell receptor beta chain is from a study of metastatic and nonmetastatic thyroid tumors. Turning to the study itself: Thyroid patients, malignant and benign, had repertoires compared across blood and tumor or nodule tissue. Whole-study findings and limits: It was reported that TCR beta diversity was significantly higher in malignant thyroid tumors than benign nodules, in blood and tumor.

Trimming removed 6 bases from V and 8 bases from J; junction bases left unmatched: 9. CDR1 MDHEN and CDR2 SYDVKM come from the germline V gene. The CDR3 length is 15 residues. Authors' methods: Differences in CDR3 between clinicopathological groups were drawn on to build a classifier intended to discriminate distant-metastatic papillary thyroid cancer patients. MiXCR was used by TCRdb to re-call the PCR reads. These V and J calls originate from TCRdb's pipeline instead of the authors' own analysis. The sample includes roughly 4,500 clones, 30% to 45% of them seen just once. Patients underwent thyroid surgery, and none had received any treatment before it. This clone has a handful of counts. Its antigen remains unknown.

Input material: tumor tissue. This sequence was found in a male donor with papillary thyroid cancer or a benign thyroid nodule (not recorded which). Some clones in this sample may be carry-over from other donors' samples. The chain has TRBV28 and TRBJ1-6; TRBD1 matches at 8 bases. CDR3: CASRDRDLSDSPLHF. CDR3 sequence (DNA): TGTGCCAGCAGGGACAGGGACCTGTCGGATTCACCCCTCCACTTT.